The rows below give T cell receptor beta chains drawn from one sample of a study of shared T cell receptors in the human thymus. Libraries were prepared by immunoSEQ multiplex PCR; TCRdb keeps only in-frame clonotypes and omits some of them. The sample includes 550,000 to 800,000 clones, roughly 85% of them seen just once. This sample also belongs to another study, concerning human thymus T cells.

Input material: thymocytes. These receptors all stem from a girl under three years old with a congenital heart defect. Both conserved end residues are trimmed from each CDR3. D genes are given only for firm matches.

v_gene: TRBV28; d_gene: TRBD2; CDR3aa: ASSLGTRPPGRLSGANVLT
v_gene: TRBV9; d_gene: .; CDR3aa: ASSNPGTHMNTEAF
v_gene: TRBV19; d_gene: .; CDR3aa: ASRLWTAKDEGYT
v_gene: TRBV7-7; d_gene: .; CDR3aa: ASSLRLGPALIGSYNEQF
v_gene: TRBV5-4; d_gene: .; CDR3aa: ASSPQGSTGELF
v_gene: TRBV19; d_gene: .; CDR3aa: ASHEGVGSQH
v_gene: TRBV7-8; d_gene: TRBD1; CDR3aa: ASSSMPGQGPTNYGYT
v_gene: TRBV6-5; d_gene: .; CDR3aa: ASSYSAGGWGNTIY
v_gene: TRBV7-9; d_gene: .; CDR3aa: ASSPPTDYYGYT
v_gene: TRBV7-4; d_gene: .; CDR3aa: ASSLGGRRQF
v_gene: TRBV7-2; d_gene: TRBD2; CDR3aa: ASSLNSASGTFSYNEQF
v_gene: TRBV12-5; d_gene: .; CDR3aa: ASGLVPLGRERTEAF
v_gene: TRBV4-1; d_gene: .; CDR3aa: ASSPGHANLINSPLH
v_gene: TRBV2; d_gene: TRBD1; CDR3aa: ASSAWGQGSSGANVLT
v_gene: TRBV30; d_gene: .; CDR3aa: VGSGANTIY
v_gene: TRBV5-6; d_gene: TRBD2; CDR3aa: ASSRGGEQY
v_gene: TRBV15; d_gene: .; CDR3aa: ATSRAEGTNYGYT
v_gene: TRBV27; d_gene: .; CDR3aa: ASSPPGNRVFTEAF
v_gene: TRBV28; d_gene: .; CDR3aa: ASSRHSKNEQF
v_gene: TRBV19; d_gene: TRBD1; CDR3aa: ASSADRGAGELF
v_gene: TRBV7-9; d_gene: TRBD1; CDR3aa: ASSCDSGQVGSYGYT
v_gene: TRBV2; d_gene: .; CDR3aa: ASSEAWRAYEQY
v_gene: TRBV28; d_gene: TRBD1; CDR3aa: ASSAPGQVEKLF
v_gene: TRBV14; d_gene: TRBD1; CDR3aa: ASSQGGRDRGPRLYGYT
v_gene: TRBV27; d_gene: .; CDR3aa: ASSKYDRTDSTEAF
v_gene: TRBV5-1; d_gene: .; CDR3aa: ASSLGSGESYGYT
v_gene: TRBV11-2; d_gene: .; CDR3aa: ASSLGGTVKSPLH
v_gene: TRBV5-1; d_gene: TRBD2; CDR3aa: ASSLVPGLGIGELF
v_gene: TRBV5-4; d_gene: TRBD1; CDR3aa: ASSCLGTGAYEQY
v_gene: TRBV7-2; d_gene: .; CDR3aa: ASSLRGGAISNQPQH
v_gene: TRBV10-3; d_gene: .; CDR3aa: AISRLQGFGYGYT
v_gene: TRBV14; d_gene: TRBD1; CDR3aa: ASSQEGKDRPNTEAF
v_gene: TRBV7-6; d_gene: .; CDR3aa: ASSLGKGRKNTEAF
v_gene: TRBV19; d_gene: TRBD1; CDR3aa: ASSMVGQWLEGYT
v_gene: TRBV7-3; d_gene: .; CDR3aa: ASSPNEPAGNVSCGQF
v_gene: TRBV12-5; d_gene: .; CDR3aa: ASGLLPYEQY
v_gene: TRBV6-5; d_gene: .; CDR3aa: ASSYGGEETQY
v_gene: TRBV10-3; d_gene: TRBD1; CDR3aa: AISESNTGGYEQY
v_gene: TRBV27; d_gene: .; CDR3aa: ASSLGAGPNTGELF
v_gene: TRBV7-9; d_gene: .; CDR3aa: ASSRSRATPETQY
v_gene: TRBV25-1; d_gene: TRBD2; CDR3aa: ASSGLAGSSYEQY
v_gene: TRBV12-5; d_gene: TRBD1; CDR3aa: ASGLVPPGQGDNTEAF
v_gene: TRBV5-1; d_gene: TRBD1; CDR3aa: ASSPDRDRERDTQY
v_gene: TRBV28; d_gene: .; CDR3aa: ASSFFYNTELVYSPLH
v_gene: TRBV7-9; d_gene: .; CDR3aa: ASSFWVSQEVKETQY
v_gene: TRBV30; d_gene: TRBD1; CDR3aa: AWSVTGETNEKLF
v_gene: TRBV11-2; d_gene: .; CDR3aa: ASSLPPPSVLPSEQY